The 21 T cell receptor beta chains listed next were all sequenced from one sample in a study of cytomegalovirus exposure and HLA in healthy donors. The primer mix had 60 Vbeta and 13 Jbeta primers. Profiling relied on immunoSEQ multiplex PCR, and the TCRdb table lists in-frame clones only, not all of them. Here the sample spans roughly 200,000 clones, roughly 80% being singletons. The sequenced material came from PBMCs. The origin of the receptors is a woman in her 50s in good health and CMV-seronegative.

The chain is built from TRBV7-8 and TRBJ2-5, with D perhaps matching TRBD1 (5 bases). V was cut by 1 base and J by 2 bases, with 5 bases left in between. Germline CDR1 reads SGHVS; CDR2 reads FQNEAQ. This CDR3 spans 13 amino acids. CDR3 in amino acids: CASSLGTQETQYF. CDR3 nucleotide sequence: TGTGCCAGCAGCTTAGGGACACAAGAGACCCAGTACTTC.

The chain has TRBV28 and TRBJ1-5; TRBD1 is a possible D gene (6 bases). Germline V lookup: CDR1 MDHEN, CDR2 SYDVKM. The ends were cut back, 6 bases at V and 3 bases at J, with 21 bases in the middle. The CDR3 spans 17 residues. CDR3 nucleotide sequence: TGTGCCAGCAGATCTGGGGTTCAAACAGGGCCCAATCAGCCCCAGCATTTT. Its protein product is CASRSGVQTGPNQPQHF. The variable domain in full, completed from reference TRBV28 and TRBJ1-5, reads DVKVTQSSRYLVKRTGEKVFLECVQDMDHENMFWYRQDPGLGLRLIYFSYDVKMKEKGDIPEGYSVSREKKERFSLILESASTNQTSMYLCASRSGVQTGPNQPQHFGDGTRLSIL.

This chain uses TRBV27 with TRBJ2-7; the match to TRBD1 covers 7 bases. This CDR3 spans 13 amino acids. In germline, CDR1 is MNHEY, CDR2 SMNVEV (reference sequence). Trimming cost V 5 bases and J 4 bases; bases outside gene matches: 5. The CDR3 reads CASSLQQGYEQYF. The CDR3 bases are TGTGCCAGCAGTCTCCAACAGGGGTACGAGCAGTACTTC.

The chain links TRBV6-1 to TRBJ2-7; a weak D match, TRBD1 (6 bases). The CDR3 has 11 amino acids. Germline CDR1 MNHNS, CDR2 SASEGT. Trimming removed 6 bases at V and 4 bases at J, with 7 bases between. The CDR3 DNA reads as TGTGCCAGCAGGCAGGGGTACGAGCAGTACTTC. Translating it yields CASRQGYEQYF.

The chain uses TRBV9 and TRBJ2-4; TRBD1 is a possible D gene (6 bases). The CDR3 runs to 15 residues. The V gene lost 0 bases and the J gene lost 0 bases, with 7 bases spanning the gap. Germline V lookup: CDR1 SGDLS, CDR2 YYNGEE. The CDR3 region is CASSVGGLAKNIQYF. The CDR3 DNA reads TGTGCCAGCAGCGTAGGGGGGCTAGCCAAAAACATTCAGTACTTC. The variable domain in full, completed from reference TRBV9 and TRBJ2-4, reads DSGVTQTPKHLITATGQRVTLRCSPRSGDLSVYWYQQSLDQGLQFLIQYYNGEERAKGNILERFSAQQFPDLHSELNLSSLELGDSALYFCASSVGGLAKNIQYFGAGTRLSVL.

This chain joins TRBV11-2 and TRBJ2-7, with D maybe TRBD2 (7 bases). The CDR3 covers 15 residues. The V end lost 3 bases, the J end lost 5 bases, and 17 bases lay between the germline ends. CDR1 SGHAT and CDR2 FQNNGV come from the germline V gene. The CDR3 protein is CASSLLGGPPNEQYF. The DNA for the CDR3 is TGTGCCAGCAGCTTGTTGGGGGGGCCCCCCAACGAGCAGTACTTC.

The chain combines TRBV10-2 with TRBJ1-5; 7 bases line up with TRBD1. This CDR3 is 14 amino acids long. Germline assignment: CDR1 WSHSY and CDR2 SAAADI. The V and J ends lost 8 bases and 6 bases, in that order; junction bases with no gene match: 10. CDR3 in amino acids: CASRPTGFGQPQHF. CDR3 bases: TGCGCCAGCCGCCCGACAGGGTTTGGTCAGCCCCAGCATTTT.

The chain joins TRBV5-1 to TRBJ2-7; 10 bases map to TRBD1. Losses at the gene ends were 3 bases for V and 2 bases for J; bases not matched to a gene: 5. The CDR3 runs 15 residues. Germline loops: CDR1 SGHRS, CDR2 YFSETQ. Here the CDR3 reads CASSSQTGGPYEQYF. Written as DNA, the CDR3 is TGCGCCAGCAGCTCCCAGACAGGGGGCCCCTACGAGCAGTACTTC.

This clone turned up a few times. In DNA, the CDR3 is TGTGCCAGCAGCTTAATGGGGGGGCAATACACAGATACGCAGTATTTT. This encodes CASSLMGGQYTDTQYF. This chain uses TRBV7-6 with TRBJ2-3; TRBD2 is a possible D gene (7 bases). The V and J ends lost 2 bases and 2 bases respectively, with 14 bases between them. Germline V gene lookup returns CDR1 SGHVS and CDR2 FNYEAQ. The CDR3 totals 16 residues.

This clone was picked up one time. J is TRBJ2-1 and V is TRBV19, with D perhaps TRBD1 (5 bases). This CDR3 is built from 15 residues. Germline CDR1 is LNHDA and CDR2 is SQIVND (reference sequence). V lost 4 bases and J lost 7, with 17 bases in between. CDR3: CASSKVQGWLNEQFF. CDR3 coding DNA: TGTGCCAGTAGTAAGGTTCAGGGCTGGTTGAATGAGCAGTTCTTC.

The J gene is TRBJ2-3, the V gene TRBV9, with TRBD2 matching over 9 bases. This CDR3 is 15 amino acids long. The V gene end was trimmed by 0 bases and the J gene end by 5 bases; junction bases not matched to a gene: 4. Germline assignment: CDR1 SGDLS and CDR2 YYNGEE. The CDR3 DNA follows: TGTGCCAGCAGCGTAGGTAGCGGGGGCGTAGATACGCAGTATTTT. Translating gives CASSVGSGGVDTQYF.

This chain uses TRBV19 with TRBJ2-5, with D maybe TRBD2 (6 bases). Germline V gene lookup returns CDR1 LNHDA and CDR2 SQIVND (reference sequence). Trimming shortened V by 7 bases and J by 3 bases, and 15 bases separated the two germline ends. The CDR3 has 14 amino acids. The DNA of the CDR3 is TGTGCCAGTACCTATGGGACTGGCAAAGAGACCCAGTACTTC. Amino acid sequence: CASTYGTGKETQYF.

The J gene is TRBJ2-3, the V gene TRBV7-2; 16 bases are a match to TRBD2. Germline CDR1 is SGHTA and CDR2 is FQGNSA. This CDR3 is 19 amino acids long. V lost 1 base and J lost 7; bases outside the gene matches: 11. The DNA of the CDR3 is TGTGCCAGCAGCTTAGTAGGGACTAGCGGGGGGGCCGGGATAAATACGCAGTATTTT. Protein sequence: CASSLVGTSGGAGINTQYF.

This chain joins TRBV6-1 and TRBJ1-1, with 8 bases matching TRBD1. Looked up from germline, CDR1 is MNHNS and CDR2 is SASEGT. The CDR3 extends over 15 amino acids. Unmatched junction bases numbered 14, after V lost 5 bases and J lost 9 bases. DNA for the CDR3: TGTGCCAGCAGTACGGGACAGGTAGGGGTGGCGCAAGCTTTCTTT. It encodes CASSTGQVGVAQAFF.

This chain links TRBV27 with TRBJ2-7, with 11 bases lining up with TRBD1. CDR3 length: 14 residues. Germline loops: CDR1 MNHEY, CDR2 SMNVEV (reference sequence). V trimming: 6 bases; J trimming: 3 bases; junction bases outside the gene matches: 4. The CDR3 reads CASRRGTGGYEQYF. CDR3 sequence (DNA): TGTGCCAGCAGACGGGGGACAGGGGGCTACGAGCAGTACTTC.

The V gene is TRBV19, the J gene TRBJ1-1, with a tentative D call TRBD1 (6 bases). CDR1 and CDR2 from the germline V gene are LNHDA and SQIVND (reference sequence). The V gene lost 9 bases and the J gene lost 4 bases, with 15 bases spanning the gap. There are 13 residues in the CDR3. The DNA of the CDR3 is TGTGCCAGCAGGGGCGGGGGGATCACTGAAGCTTTCTTT. This encodes CASRGGGITEAFF.

This clone was seen more than once but under ten times. The chain uses TRBV6-5 and TRBJ1-1, with D hard to call. CDR1 and CDR2 from the germline V gene are MNHEY and SVGAGI. This CDR3 has 15 residues. V lost 4 bases and J lost 10, with 22 bases in between. The CDR3 loop reads CASSFLPPDSLGAFF. The CDR3 DNA reads as TGTGCCAGCAGTTTTCTGCCCCCGGACTCACTTGGAGCTTTCTTT.

The rearrangement uses TRBV7-3 and TRBJ2-5; D gene ambiguous. Germline V gives CDR1 SGHTA, CDR2 FQGTGA. The V and J ends lost 2 bases and 0 bases respectively, with 4 bases between them. The CDR3 spans 13 residues. The CDR3 reads CASSLVDQETQYF. CDR3 DNA sequence: TGTGCCAGCAGCTTAGTAGACCAAGAGACCCAGTACTTC.

The chain couples TRBV12-5 to TRBJ2-5; 10 bases agree with TRBD2. The trim removed 1 base at V and 7 bases at J, leaving 0 bases unmatched. CDR3 length: 13 residues. The V gene's germline CDR1 is LGHNT and CDR2 FRNRAP. The CDR3 region has the DNA TGTGCTAGTGGTTTGGGACTAGCGGGGACCCAGTACTTC. The encoded protein is CASGLGLAGTQYF. Using reference TRBV12-5 and TRBJ2-5 for the parts outside the CDR3, the full variable domain is DARVTQTPRHKVTEMGQEVTMRCQPILGHNTVFWYRQTMMQGLELLAYFRNRAPLDDSGMPKDRFSAEMPDATLATLKIQPSEPRDSAVYFCASGLGLAGTQYFGPGTRLLVL.

This sequence joins TRBV7-9 and TRBJ2-3, with 9 bases aligning to TRBD1. The V segment lost 5 bases and the J segment 5 bases; nucleotides outside the gene matches: 8. Per germline, CDR1 SEHNR and CDR2 FQNEAQ (reference sequence). The CDR3 contains 15 residues. CDR3: CASSNRDRVEDTQYF. DNA of the CDR3: TGTGCCAGCAGCAACCGGGACAGGGTCGAAGATACGCAGTATTTT.

The chain employs TRBV11-3 and TRBJ2-2; possibly TRBD2 for D (5 bases). Germline V gene lookup returns CDR1 SGHNT and CDR2 YENEEA. Trimming removed 5 bases at V and 0 bases at J, with 13 bases between. The CDR3 is made up of 16 amino acids. The CDR3 loop is CASSHGGLANTGELFF. The CDR3 DNA is TGTGCCAGCAGCCACGGAGGTCTAGCGAACACCGGGGAGCTGTTTTTT.